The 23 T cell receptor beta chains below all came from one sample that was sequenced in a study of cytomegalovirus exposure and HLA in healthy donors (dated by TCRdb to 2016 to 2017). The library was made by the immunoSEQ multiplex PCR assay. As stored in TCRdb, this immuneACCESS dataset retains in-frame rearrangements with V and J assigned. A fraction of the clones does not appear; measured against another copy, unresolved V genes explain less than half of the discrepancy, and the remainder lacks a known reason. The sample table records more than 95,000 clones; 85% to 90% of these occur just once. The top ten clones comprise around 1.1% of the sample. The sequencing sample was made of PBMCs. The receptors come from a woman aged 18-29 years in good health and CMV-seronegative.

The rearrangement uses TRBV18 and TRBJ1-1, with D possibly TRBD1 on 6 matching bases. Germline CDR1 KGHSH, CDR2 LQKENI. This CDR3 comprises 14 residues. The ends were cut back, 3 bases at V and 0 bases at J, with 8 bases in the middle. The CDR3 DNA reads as TGTGCCAGCTCACCGACAGGCATGAACACTGAAGCTTTCTTT. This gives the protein CASSPTGMNTEAFF.

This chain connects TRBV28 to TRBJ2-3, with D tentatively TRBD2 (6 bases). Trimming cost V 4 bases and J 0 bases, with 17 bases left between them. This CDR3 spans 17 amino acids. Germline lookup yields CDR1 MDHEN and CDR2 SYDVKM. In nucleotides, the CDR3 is TGTGCCAGCAGTTGGCGCGGGGAGAGGTCTAGCACAGATACGCAGTATTTT. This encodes CASSWRGERSSTDTQYF.

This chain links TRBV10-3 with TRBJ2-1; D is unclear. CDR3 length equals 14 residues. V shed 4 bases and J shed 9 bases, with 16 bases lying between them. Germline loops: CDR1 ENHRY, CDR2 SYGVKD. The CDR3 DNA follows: TGTGCCATCAGTGTAGTTCTCGAGCGACCTGAGCAGTTCTTC. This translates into CAISVVLERPEQFF.

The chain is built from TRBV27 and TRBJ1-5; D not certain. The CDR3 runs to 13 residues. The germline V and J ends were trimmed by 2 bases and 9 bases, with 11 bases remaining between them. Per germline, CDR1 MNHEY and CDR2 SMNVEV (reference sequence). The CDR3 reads CASSLRERRPQHF. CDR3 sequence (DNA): TGTGCCAGCAGTTTACGGGAGAGGAGGCCCCAGCATTTT.

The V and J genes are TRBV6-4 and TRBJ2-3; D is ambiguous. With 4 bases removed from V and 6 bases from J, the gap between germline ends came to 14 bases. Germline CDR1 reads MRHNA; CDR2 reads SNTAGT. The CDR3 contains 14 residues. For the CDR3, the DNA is TGTGCCAGCAGTGGCGGAACTTCCTCGGATACGCAGTATTTT. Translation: CASSGGTSSDTQYF.

The CDR3 protein is CASGEGQGNTGELFF. The CDR3 bases are TGCGCCAGCGGGGAAGGACAGGGTAACACCGGGGAGCTGTTTTTT. The gene calls are TRBV10-2 and TRBJ2-2; 8 bases are shared with TRBD1. V dropped 8 bases and J dropped 2; count of bases not matched to a gene: 7. The CDR3 is 15 residues long. Germline assignment: CDR1 WSHSY and CDR2 SAAADI.

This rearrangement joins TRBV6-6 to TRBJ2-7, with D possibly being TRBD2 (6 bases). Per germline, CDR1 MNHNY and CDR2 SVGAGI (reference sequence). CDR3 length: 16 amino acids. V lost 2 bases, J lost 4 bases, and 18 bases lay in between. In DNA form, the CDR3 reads TGTGCCAGCAGTTACCTTCAAGGGACTGAAGGATACGAGCAGTACTTC. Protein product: CASSYLQGTEGYEQYF.

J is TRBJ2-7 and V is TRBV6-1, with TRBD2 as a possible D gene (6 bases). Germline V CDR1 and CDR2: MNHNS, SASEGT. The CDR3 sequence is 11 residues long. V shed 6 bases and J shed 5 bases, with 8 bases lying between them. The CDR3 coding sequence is TGTGCCAGCAGCCGGACTAACGAGCAGTACTTC. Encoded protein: CASSRTNEQYF.

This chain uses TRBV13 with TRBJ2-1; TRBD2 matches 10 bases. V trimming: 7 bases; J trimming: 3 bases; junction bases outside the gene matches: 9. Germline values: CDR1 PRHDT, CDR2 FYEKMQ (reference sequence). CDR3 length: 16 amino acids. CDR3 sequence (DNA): TGTGCCAGCACCGGGCCGGGACTAGCGTTCTACAATGAGCAGTTCTTC. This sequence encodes CASTGPGLAFYNEQFF.

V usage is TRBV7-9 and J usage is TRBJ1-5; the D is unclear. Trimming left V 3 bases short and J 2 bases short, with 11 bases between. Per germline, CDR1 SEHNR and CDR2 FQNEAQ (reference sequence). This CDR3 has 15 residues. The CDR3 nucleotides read TGTGCCAGCAGCTTGGGAGTTTTGGGCAATCAGCCCCAGCATTTT. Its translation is CASSLGVLGNQPQHF.

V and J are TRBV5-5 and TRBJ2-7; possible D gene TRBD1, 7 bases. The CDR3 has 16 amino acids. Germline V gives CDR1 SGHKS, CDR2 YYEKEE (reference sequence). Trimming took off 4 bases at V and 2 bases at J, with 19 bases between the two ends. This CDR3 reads CASSPNLGGTAYEQYF. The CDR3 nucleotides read TGTGCCAGCAGCCCGAATCTAGGGGGGACAGCCTACGAGCAGTACTTC.

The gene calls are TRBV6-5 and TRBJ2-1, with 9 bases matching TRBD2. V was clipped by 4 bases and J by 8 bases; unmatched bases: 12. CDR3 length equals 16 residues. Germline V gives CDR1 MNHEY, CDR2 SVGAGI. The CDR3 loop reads CASSSRPGTSLDEQFF. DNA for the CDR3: TGTGCCAGCAGTTCTCGGCCGGGGACTAGCCTCGATGAGCAGTTCTTC.

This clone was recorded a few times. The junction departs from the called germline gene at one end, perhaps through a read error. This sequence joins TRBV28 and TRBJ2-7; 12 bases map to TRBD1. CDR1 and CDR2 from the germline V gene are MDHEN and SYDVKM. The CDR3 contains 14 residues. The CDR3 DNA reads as TGTGCCAGCAGTATCCTCGGGACAGGGGGCGCGATTTGGTTC. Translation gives CASSILGTGGAIWF. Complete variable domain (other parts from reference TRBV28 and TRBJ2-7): DVKVTQSSRYLVKRTGEKVFLECVQDMDHENMFWYRQDPGLGLRLIYFSYDVKMKEKGDIPEGYSVSREKKERFSLILESASTNQTSMYLCASSILGTGGAIWFGPGTRLTVT.

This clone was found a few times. Here the CDR3 DNA reads TGCGCCAGCAGCCCCCAGGGCGTGGACGAGCAGTACTTC. Its protein product is CASSPQGVDEQYF. The chain carries TRBV5-1 and TRBJ2-7, with D possibly matching TRBD1 (5 bases). Germline V gene sequence: CDR1 SGHRS, CDR2 YFSETQ. With 4 bases removed from V and 5 bases from J, the gap between germline ends came to 13 bases. The CDR3 has 13 residues.

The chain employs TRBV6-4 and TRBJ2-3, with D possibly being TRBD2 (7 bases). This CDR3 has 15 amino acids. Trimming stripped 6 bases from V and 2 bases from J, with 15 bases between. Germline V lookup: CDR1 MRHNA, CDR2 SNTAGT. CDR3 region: CASSVAGGHTDTQYF. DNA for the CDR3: TGTGCCAGCAGCGTAGCCGGGGGGCACACAGATACGCAGTATTTT.

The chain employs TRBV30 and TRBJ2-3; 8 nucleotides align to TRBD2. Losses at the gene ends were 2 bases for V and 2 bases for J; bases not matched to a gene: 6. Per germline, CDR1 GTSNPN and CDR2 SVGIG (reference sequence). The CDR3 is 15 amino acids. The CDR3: CAWSRGGGYTDTQYF. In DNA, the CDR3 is TGTGCCTGGAGTCGCGGCGGGGGGTACACAGATACGCAGTATTTT.

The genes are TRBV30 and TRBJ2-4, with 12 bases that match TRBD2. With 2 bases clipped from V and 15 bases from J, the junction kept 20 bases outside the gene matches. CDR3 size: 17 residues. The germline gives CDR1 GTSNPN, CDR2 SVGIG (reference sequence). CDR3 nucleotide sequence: TGTGCCTGGAGTTTCCGCCGGACTAGCGGGACCACGGCCCGGGTGTACTTC. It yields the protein CAWSFRRTSGTTARVYF.

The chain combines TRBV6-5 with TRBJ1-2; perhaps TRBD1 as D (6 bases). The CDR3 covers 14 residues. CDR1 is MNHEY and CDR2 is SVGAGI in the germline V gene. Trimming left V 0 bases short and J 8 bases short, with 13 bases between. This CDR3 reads CASSYSSQGNGYTF. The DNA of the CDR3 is TGTGCCAGCAGTTACTCGTCCCAGGGGAACGGCTACACCTTC.

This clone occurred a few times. CDR3 in amino acids: CASSRQGSDYGYTF. Here the CDR3 DNA reads TGTGCCAGCAGCCGACAGGGTTCTGACTATGGCTACACCTTC. This sequence joins TRBV7-2 and TRBJ1-2; TRBD1 agrees at 7 bases. The CDR3 has 14 amino acids. Germline V gene data show CDR1 as SGHTA and CDR2 as FQGNSA. The V segment lost 5 bases and the J segment 3 bases; nucleotides outside the gene matches: 6.

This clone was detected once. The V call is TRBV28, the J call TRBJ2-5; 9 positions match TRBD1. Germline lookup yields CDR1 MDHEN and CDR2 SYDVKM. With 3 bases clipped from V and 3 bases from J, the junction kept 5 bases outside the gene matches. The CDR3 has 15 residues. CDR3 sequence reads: CASSFRGTGKETQYF. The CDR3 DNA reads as TGTGCCAGCAGTTTCAGGGGGACAGGGAAAGAGACCCAGTACTTC.

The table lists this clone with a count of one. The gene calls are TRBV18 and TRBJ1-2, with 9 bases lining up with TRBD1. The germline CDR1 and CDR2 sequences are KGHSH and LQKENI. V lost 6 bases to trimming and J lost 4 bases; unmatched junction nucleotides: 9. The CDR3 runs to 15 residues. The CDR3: CASSLTGDRAYGYTF. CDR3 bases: TGTGCCAGCTCTCTTACAGGGGACAGGGCCTATGGCTACACCTTC.

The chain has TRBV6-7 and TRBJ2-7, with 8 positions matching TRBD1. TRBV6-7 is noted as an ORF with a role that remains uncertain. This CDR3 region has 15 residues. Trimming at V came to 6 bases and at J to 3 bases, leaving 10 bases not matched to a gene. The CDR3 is CASSPLRGPYYEQYF. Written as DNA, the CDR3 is TGTGCCAGCAGCCCACTCAGGGGGCCATACTACGAGCAGTACTTC.

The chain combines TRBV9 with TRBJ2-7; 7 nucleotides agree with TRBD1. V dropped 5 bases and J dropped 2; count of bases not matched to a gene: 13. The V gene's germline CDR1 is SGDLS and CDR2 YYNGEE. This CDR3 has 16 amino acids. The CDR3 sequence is CASSRGPGTEPYEQYF. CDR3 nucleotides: TGTGCCAGCAGTCGGGGTCCCGGGACAGAACCCTACGAGCAGTACTTC.